Listed below are T cell receptor beta chains from one sample, sequenced in a study of Graves' ophthalmopathy and Graves' hyperthyroidism. TCRdb reprocessed the multiplex PCR reads via MiXCR and lists one record per CDR3 protein. The sample yields hundreds of thousands of distinct CDR3 sequences, 22% seen once. The sequencing sample was made of peripheral blood. The receptors were gathered from a woman aged 18-35 years with stable Graves' hyperthyroidism. Some clones in this sample may be carry-over from other donors' samples. Both conserved end residues are part of each CDR3. D genes are given only for firm matches. Clone size is given for some rows only: seen once, a few or many times, or a class if the clone is expanded.

TRBJ2-7	TRBV11-2	-	-	TGTGCCAGCAGCTTATGGGGGGCCCAGGAATACGAGCAGTACTTC	CASSLWGAQEYEQYF
TRBJ1-3	TRBV5-1	-	many	TGCGCCAGCAGCAGTAAAGAGGGGGGGTCTGGAAACACCATATATTTT	CASSSKEGGSGNTIYF
TRBJ1-5	TRBV12-5	-	-	TGTGCTAGTGGTTTCGGAGACAGGAAGGATCAGCCCCAGCATTTT	CASGFGDRKDQPQHF
TRBJ2-7	TRBV4-2	TRBD2	many	TGTGCCAGCAGCCCCGAGCGGGACTCCTACGAGCAGTACTTC	CASSPERDSYEQYF
TRBJ2-7	TRBV7-9	-	few	TGTGCCAGCAGCGGTTGGGTCGAGAGAGAGCAGTACTTC	CASSGWVEREQYF
TRBJ1-2	TRBV7-2	-	-	TGTGCCAGCAGCTTAGGGGTCGGGCCAAACTATGGCTACACCTTC	CASSLGVGPNYGYTF
TRBJ2-2	TRBV20-1	-	many	TGCAGTGCTAGGGTAGAGGGGAGTGTCGGGGAGCTGTTTTTT	CSARVEGSVGELFF
TRBJ2-2	TRBV24-1	-	many	TGTGCCACCAGTGAAGCAGGGAAGGTCGGGGAGCTGTTTTTT	CATSEAGKVGELFF
TRBJ1-3	TRBV12-3/TRBV12-4	-	many	TGTGCCAGCAGGGGACCACAGGGAAACACCATATATTTT	CASRGPQGNTIYF
TRBJ1-2	TRBV12-3/TRBV12-4	-	many	TGTGCCAGCAGTCCGGACAGTAGACGTGGCTACACCTTC	CASSPDSRRGYTF
TRBJ2-7	TRBV2	TRBD1	-	TGTGCCAGCAGAGAGACAGGGTCCCACGAGCAGTACTTC	CASRETGSHEQYF
TRBJ1-2	TRBV2	-	-	TGTGCCAGCATCGTGATAGCGTTTCCCTATGGCTACACCTTC	CASIVIAFPYGYTF
TRBJ2-2	TRBV19	-	-	TGTGCCAGTAGTCGAGGGACCGAGAACACCGGGGAGCTGTTTTTT	CASSRGTENTGELFF
TRBJ2-5	TRBV12-3/TRBV12-4	TRBD1	many	TGTGCCAGCAGTTTAGAAGGGGGCCGAGAGACCCAGTACTTC	CASSLEGGRETQYF
TRBJ2-5	TRBV12-3/TRBV12-4	TRBD2	many	TGTGCCAGCAGTTTAGGGGGACTAGCGGGTCAAGAGACCCAGTACTTC	CASSLGGLAGQETQYF
TRBJ1-2	TRBV11-3	TRBD1	-	TGTGCCAGCAGCTTAGCCGAGGACAGGGAACATGGCTACACCTTC	CASSLAEDREHGYTF
TRBJ2-5	TRBV3-1	-	many	TGTGCCAGCAGCCCCAGTTTCGAGACCCAGTACTTC	CASSPSFETQYF
TRBJ2-5	TRBV6-5	-	many	TGTGCCAGCAGTTACTCGTTGGGTCGGCATAGTCGGGAGACCCAGTACTTC	CASSYSLGRHSRETQYF